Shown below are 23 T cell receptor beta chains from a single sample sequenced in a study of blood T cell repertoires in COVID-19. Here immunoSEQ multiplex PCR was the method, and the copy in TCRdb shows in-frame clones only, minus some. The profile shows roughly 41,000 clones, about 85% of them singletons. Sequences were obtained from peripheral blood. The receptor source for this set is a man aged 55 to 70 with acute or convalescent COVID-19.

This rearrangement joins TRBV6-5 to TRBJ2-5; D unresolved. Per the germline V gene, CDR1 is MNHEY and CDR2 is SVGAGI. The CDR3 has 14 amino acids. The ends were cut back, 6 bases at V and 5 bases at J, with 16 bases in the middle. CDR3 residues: CASSPSSPRETQYF. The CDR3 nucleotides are TGTGCCAGCAGCCCCTCATCCCCCCGGGAGACCCAGTACTTC.

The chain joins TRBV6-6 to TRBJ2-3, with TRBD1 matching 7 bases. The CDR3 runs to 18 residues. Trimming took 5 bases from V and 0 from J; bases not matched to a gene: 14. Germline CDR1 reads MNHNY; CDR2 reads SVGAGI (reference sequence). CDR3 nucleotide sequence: TGTGCCAGCAGTCCGATTCCGGGACAGAAAACTAGCACAGATACGCAGTATTTT. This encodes CASSPIPGQKTSTDTQYF.

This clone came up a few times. The CDR3 reads CASSLVGQGLIQPQHF. CDR3 DNA sequence: TGTGCCAGCAGCTTAGTTGGACAGGGGCTGATTCAGCCCCAGCATTTT. The gene calls are TRBV7-8 and TRBJ1-5; 9 bases map to TRBD1. V was pared by 1 base and J by 6 bases, with 7 bases of the junction left unmatched. CDR1 is SGHVS, CDR2 FQNEAQ, per germline. This CDR3 region has 16 residues.

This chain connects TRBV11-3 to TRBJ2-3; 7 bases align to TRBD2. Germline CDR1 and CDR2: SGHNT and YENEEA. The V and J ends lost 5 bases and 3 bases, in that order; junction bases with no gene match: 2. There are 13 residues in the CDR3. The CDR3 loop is CASSPAGTDTQYF. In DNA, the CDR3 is TGTGCCAGCAGCCCAGCGGGGACAGATACGCAGTATTTT.

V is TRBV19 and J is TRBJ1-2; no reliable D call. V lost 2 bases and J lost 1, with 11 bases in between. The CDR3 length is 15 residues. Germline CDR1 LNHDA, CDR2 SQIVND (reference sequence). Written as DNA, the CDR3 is TGTGCCAGTAGTATACGGGGTGGGGATAACTATGGCTACACCTTC. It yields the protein CASSIRGGDNYGYTF.

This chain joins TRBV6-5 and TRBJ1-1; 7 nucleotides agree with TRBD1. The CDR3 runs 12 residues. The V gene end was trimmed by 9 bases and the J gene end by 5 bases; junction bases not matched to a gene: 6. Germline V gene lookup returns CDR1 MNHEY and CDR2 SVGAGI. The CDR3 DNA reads TGTGCCAGTAGACAGGGAGTTACTGAAGCTTTCTTT. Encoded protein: CASRQGVTEAFF.

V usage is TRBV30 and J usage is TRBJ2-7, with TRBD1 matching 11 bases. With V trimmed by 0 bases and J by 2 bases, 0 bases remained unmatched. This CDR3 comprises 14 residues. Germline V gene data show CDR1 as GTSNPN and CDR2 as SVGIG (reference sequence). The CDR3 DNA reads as TGTGCCTGGAGTGTGGGACAGGGGGCCTACGAGCAGTACTTC. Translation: CAWSVGQGAYEQYF. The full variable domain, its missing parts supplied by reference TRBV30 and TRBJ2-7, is SQTIHQWPATLVQPVGSPLSLECTVEGTSNPNLYWYRQAAGRGLQLLFYSVGIGQISSEVPQNLSASRPQDRQFILSSKKLLLSDSGFYLCAWSVGQGAYEQYFGPGTRLTVT.

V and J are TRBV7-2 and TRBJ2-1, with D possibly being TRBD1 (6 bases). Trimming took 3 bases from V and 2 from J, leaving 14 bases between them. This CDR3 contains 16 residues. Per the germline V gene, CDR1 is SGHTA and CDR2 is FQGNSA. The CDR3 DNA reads TGTGCCAGCAGCTTTCCGGGACATACACCCTACAATGAGCAGTTCTTC. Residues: CASSFPGHTPYNEQFF.

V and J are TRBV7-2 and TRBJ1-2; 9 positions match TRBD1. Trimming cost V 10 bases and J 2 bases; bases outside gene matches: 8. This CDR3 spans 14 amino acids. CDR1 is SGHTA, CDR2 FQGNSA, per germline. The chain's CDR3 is CATTDRGENYGYTF. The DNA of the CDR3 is TGTGCCACCACTGACAGGGGGGAGAACTATGGCTACACCTTC.

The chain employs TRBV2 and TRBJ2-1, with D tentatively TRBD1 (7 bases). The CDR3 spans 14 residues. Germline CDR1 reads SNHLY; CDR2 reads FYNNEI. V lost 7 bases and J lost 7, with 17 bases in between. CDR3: CASKSRGVLNEQFF. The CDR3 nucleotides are TGTGCCAGCAAAAGCAGGGGGGTATTGAATGAGCAGTTCTTC.

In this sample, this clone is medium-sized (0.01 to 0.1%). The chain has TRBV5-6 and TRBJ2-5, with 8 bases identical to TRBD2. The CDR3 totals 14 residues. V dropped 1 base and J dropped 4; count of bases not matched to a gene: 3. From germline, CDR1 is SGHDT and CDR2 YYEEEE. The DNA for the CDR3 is TGTGCCAGCAGCTTGCGGGGGGGCCGAGAGACCCAGTACTTC. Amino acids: CASSLRGGRETQYF.

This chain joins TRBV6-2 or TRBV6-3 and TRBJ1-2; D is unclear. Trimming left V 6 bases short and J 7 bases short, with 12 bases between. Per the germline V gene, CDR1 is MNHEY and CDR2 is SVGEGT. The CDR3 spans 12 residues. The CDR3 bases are TGTGCCAGCAGCTTCAGGTCCGGTGGCTACACCTTC. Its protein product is CASSFRSGGYTF.

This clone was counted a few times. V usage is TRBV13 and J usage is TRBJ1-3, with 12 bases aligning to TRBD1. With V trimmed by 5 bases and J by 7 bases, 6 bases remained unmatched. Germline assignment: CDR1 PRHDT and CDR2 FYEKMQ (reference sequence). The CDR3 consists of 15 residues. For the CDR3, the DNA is TGTGCCAGCAGCCCCGGGACAGGGGGCGCGAACACCATATATTTT. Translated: CASSPGTGGANTIYF.

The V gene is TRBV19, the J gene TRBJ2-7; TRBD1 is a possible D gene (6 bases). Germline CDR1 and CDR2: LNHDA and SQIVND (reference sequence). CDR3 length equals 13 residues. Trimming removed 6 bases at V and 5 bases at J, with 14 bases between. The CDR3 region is CASRGAGSHEQYF. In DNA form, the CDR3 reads TGTGCCAGTAGGGGGGCAGGGTCCCACGAGCAGTACTTC.

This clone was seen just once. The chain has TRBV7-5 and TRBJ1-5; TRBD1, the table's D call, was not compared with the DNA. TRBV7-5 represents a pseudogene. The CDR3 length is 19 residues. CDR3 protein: CARSPGGQGNQYSNQPQHF. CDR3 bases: TGTGCCAGAAGCCCCGGTGGACAGGGCAACCAATATAGCAATCAGCCCCAGCATTTT.

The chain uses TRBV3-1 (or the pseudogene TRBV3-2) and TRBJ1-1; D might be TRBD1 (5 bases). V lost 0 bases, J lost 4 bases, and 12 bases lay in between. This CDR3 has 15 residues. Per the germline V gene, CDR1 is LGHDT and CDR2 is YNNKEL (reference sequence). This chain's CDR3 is CASSQDYARATEAFF. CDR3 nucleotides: TGTGCCAGCAGCCAAGATTACGCCAGGGCCACTGAAGCTTTCTTT.

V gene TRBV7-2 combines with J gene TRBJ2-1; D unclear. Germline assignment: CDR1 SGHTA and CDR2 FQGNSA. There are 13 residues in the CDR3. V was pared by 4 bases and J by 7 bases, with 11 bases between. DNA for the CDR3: TGTGCCAGCAGCTCCCACAGATCAAATGAGCAGTTCTTC. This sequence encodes CASSSHRSNEQFF.

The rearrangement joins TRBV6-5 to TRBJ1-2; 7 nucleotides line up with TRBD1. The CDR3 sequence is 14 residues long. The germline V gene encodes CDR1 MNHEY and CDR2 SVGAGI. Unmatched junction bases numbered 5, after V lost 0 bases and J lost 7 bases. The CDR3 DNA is TGTGCCAGCAGTTACTCAGGGGCAGGGGGTGGCTACACCTTC. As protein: CASSYSGAGGGYTF.

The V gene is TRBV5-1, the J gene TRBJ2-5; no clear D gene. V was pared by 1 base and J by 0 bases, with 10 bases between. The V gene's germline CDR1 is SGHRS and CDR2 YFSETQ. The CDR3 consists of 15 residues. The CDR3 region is CASSLRVVNQETQYF. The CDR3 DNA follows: TGCGCCAGCAGCTTGAGAGTCGTAAACCAAGAGACCCAGTACTTC.

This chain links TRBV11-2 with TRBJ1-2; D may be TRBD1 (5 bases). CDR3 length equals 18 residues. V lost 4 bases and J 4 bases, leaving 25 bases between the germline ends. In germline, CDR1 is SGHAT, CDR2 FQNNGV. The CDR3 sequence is CASSSLRSIETDRYGYTF. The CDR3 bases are TGTGCCAGCAGCTCCCTTAGGTCGATAGAGACAGACCGCTATGGCTACACCTTC.

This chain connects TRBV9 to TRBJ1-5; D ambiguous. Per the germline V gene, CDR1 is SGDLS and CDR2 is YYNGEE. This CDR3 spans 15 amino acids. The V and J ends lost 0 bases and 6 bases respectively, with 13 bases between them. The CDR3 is CASSVEGSDGQPQHF. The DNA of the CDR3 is TGTGCCAGCAGCGTAGAGGGTAGCGATGGTCAGCCCCAGCATTTT.

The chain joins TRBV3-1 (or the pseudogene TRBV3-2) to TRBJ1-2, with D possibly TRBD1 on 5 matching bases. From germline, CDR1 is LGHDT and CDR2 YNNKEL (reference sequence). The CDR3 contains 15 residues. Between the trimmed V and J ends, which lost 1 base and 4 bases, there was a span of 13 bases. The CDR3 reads CASSQGRVGTYGYTF. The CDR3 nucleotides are TGTGCCAGCAGCCAAGGGAGGGTAGGGACCTATGGCTACACCTTC.

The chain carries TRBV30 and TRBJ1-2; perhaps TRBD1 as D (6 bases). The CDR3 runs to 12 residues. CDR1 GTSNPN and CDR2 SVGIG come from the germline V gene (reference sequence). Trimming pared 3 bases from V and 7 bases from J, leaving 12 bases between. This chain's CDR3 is CAWSKTGTGYTF. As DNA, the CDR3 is TGTGCCTGGAGCAAGACAGGAACTGGCTACACCTTC.